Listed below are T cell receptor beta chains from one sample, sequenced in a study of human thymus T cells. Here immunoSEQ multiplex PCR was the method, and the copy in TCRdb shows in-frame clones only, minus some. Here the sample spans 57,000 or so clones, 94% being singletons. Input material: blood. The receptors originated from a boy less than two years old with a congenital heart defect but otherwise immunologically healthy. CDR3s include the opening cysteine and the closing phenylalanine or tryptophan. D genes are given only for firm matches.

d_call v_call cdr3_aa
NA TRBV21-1 CASSSPSETQYF
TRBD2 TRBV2 CASRTSGASTDTQYF
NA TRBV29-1 CSAGTGHTGELFF
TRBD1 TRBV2 CASSSQGARNTEAFF
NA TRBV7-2 CASSPPGTYIYEQYF
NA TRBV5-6 CASSLARQYNEQFF
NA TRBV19 CASSQIAGYSEQFF
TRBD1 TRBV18 CASSARDRGSYGYTF
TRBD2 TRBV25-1 CASSESAAGGRTTQYF
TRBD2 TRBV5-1 CASSSSGRALGNEQFF
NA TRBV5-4 CASSSYNEQFF
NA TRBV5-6 CASSLDREAFF
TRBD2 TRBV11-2 CASSPFSGRYDEQYF
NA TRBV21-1 CASRTRDREGYEQYF
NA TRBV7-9 CASSLVWGQVHNQPQHF
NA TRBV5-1 CASSLLRGEDEKLFF
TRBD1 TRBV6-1 CASSARTGVITGGELFF
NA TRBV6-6 CASSYSDTQYF
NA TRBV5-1 CASRDTSTDTQYF
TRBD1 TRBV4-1 CASSHYDRGEQYF
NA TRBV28 CASPSHVGPGAMNTEAFF
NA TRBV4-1 CASSQDRTVDTQYF
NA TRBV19 CASSMWDDGNQPQHF
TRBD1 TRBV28 CASSPGQDYGYTF
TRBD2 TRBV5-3 CARSLVRGLAGFSTDTQYF
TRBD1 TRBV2 CASVHDRAYEQYF
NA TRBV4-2 CASSQEQGRNQPQHF
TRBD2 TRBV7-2 CASSRTSGSAYEQYF